This is a list of T cell receptor beta chains from one sample in a study of shared clonotypes between healthy human individuals. The table came from immunoSEQ multiplex PCR; TCRdb's copy has only in-frame clones and leaves some out. The sample consists of some 2,400,000 clones, about 94% of them appearing once. The sample consisted of naive CD4+ T cells sorted from blood. The receptors were gathered from a man between 18 and 29 years old in good health. The CDR3 runs from the conserved cysteine through the conserved F or W. The order of the fields is J gene, V gene, CDR3 protein.

j_call: TRBJ2-6; v_call: TRBV30; cdr3_aa: CAWNLMDKYGANVLTF
j_call: TRBJ1-5; v_call: TRBV5-6; cdr3_aa: CASSFSGPNSNQPQHF
j_call: TRBJ2-2; v_call: TRBV5-1; cdr3_aa: CASSLGTSGGIGGELFF
j_call: TRBJ1-5; v_call: TRBV7-8; cdr3_aa: CASSLGTGTGGNQPQHF
j_call: TRBJ1-2; v_call: TRBV5-6; cdr3_aa: CASSLLSGRSSGYTF
j_call: TRBJ2-1; v_call: TRBV11-3; cdr3_aa: CASSPSPEQFF
j_call: TRBJ1-1; v_call: TRBV9; cdr3_aa: CASSPQSGTGMNTEAFF
j_call: TRBJ2-7; v_call: TRBV6-1; cdr3_aa: CASETDRSSYEQYF
j_call: TRBJ1-2; v_call: TRBV19; cdr3_aa: CASSIAGDKGYGYTF
j_call: TRBJ2-7; v_call: TRBV28; cdr3_aa: CASRFLWADSGTGGYEQYF
j_call: TRBJ2-1; v_call: TRBV9; cdr3_aa: CASSPMPGQPSYNEQFF
j_call: TRBJ2-7; v_call: TRBV30; cdr3_aa: CAWSLGDRGREQYF
j_call: TRBJ1-4; v_call: TRBV7-9; cdr3_aa: CASSLLGGNNEKLFF
j_call: TRBJ2-6; v_call: TRBV2; cdr3_aa: CASSGQGTLSGANVLTF
j_call: TRBJ1-1; v_call: TRBV28; cdr3_aa: CASSLSPSGRGRNTEAFF
j_call: TRBJ1-1; v_call: TRBV12-5; cdr3_aa: CASPGAGNTEAFF
j_call: TRBJ1-5; v_call: TRBV6-1; cdr3_aa: CASSEAGAQSYSNQPQHF
j_call: TRBJ2-2; v_call: TRBV5-1; cdr3_aa: CASSVIRPNTGELFF
j_call: TRBJ1-6; v_call: TRBV18; cdr3_aa: CASSPRGPLLSYNSPLHF
j_call: TRBJ1-6; v_call: TRBV28; cdr3_aa: CASTLGGSLGSPLHF
j_call: TRBJ1-1; v_call: TRBV27; cdr3_aa: CASSLCPRVAFF
j_call: TRBJ2-7; v_call: TRBV9; cdr3_aa: CASSVSGIGYEQYF